Listed below are T cell receptor beta chains from one sample, sequenced in a study of identical twins. TCRdb independently ran MiXCR on the 5' RACE reads; one entry per CDR3 protein. The sample shows 1.5 million to 2 million distinct CDR3 sequences, 32% of them seen only once. The sample comprised cord blood. These receptors originate from a newborn girl in good health. Both conserved end residues are part of each CDR3. Each record gives: clone size, V gene, J gene, D gene, CDR3 length, CDR3 DNA, CDR3 protein. The D gene is left open where the match is weak. Part of the rows lack a size; the others show once, few, many or a class for expanded clones.

few	TRBV7-2	TRBJ2-3	TRBD1	15	TGTGCCAGCGGAGGACAGGGAAGTGTGCCAGATACGCAGTATTTT	CASGGQGSVPDTQYF
-	TRBV18	TRBJ2-7	-	13	TGTGCCAGCTCACCCAACACGGACTACGAGCAGTACTTC	CASSPNTDYEQYF
many	TRBV27	TRBJ2-1	TRBD2	11	TGTGCCCGCCGGGGACTAGCGGGATTGTTCTTC	CARRGLAGLFF
few	TRBV7-9	TRBJ1-4	-	15	TGTGCCAGCATCGCAGTTGGGGCAACTAATGAAAAACTGTTTTTT	CASIAVGATNEKLFF
-	TRBV3-1	TRBJ2-7	-	14	TGTGCCAGCAGCCAAAGCCCGGGAACCTACGAGCAGTACTTC	CASSQSPGTYEQYF
-	TRBV10-3	TRBJ1-6	-	13	TGTGCCATCAGCATAGACAGTCCTTCACCCCTCCACTTT	CAISIDSPSPLHF
-	TRBV12-3/TRBV12-4	TRBJ2-6	TRBD2	14	TGTGCCAGCAGCCCACAACGGGGGGTTTCTGTCCTGACTTTC	CASSPQRGVSVLTF
few	TRBV5-1	TRBJ1-1	TRBD1	13	TGCGCCAGCAGATCGGACAGGGGGACTGAAGCTTTCTTT	CASRSDRGTEAFF
-	TRBV19	TRBJ2-7	TRBD2	17	TGTGCCAGTAGCATCCCGGGACTAGCGGGGGGCCTCTACGAGCAGTACTTC	CASSIPGLAGGLYEQYF
-	TRBV6-1	TRBJ2-7	TRBD2	16	TGTGCCAGCAGTGAATTTGGACTAGCGGCGGTCTACGAGCAGTACTTC	CASSEFGLAAVYEQYF
-	TRBV14	TRBJ2-3	TRBD2	15	TGTGCCAGCAGCCACTTTGCCAGGGAGGGAGATACGCAGTATTTT	CASSHFAREGDTQYF
-	TRBV6-5	TRBJ2-1	-	15	TGTGCCAGCAGTTACAAGAGGAGCTCCTACAATGAGCAGTTCTTC	CASSYKRSSYNEQFF
few	TRBV20-1	TRBJ2-7	TRBD1	14	TGCAGTGCCCTGGGGACAGGCCTCTCCTACGAGCAGTACTTC	CSALGTGLSYEQYF
many	TRBV3-1	TRBJ1-2	-	12	TGTGCCAGCAGTCGGGGCGACTATGGCTACACCTTC	CASSRGDYGYTF
-	TRBV3-1	TRBJ2-5	-	13	TGTGCCAGCAGCCAAGAACTAGTTGGTGAGCAGTACTTC	CASSQELVGEQYF
-	TRBV4-2	TRBJ2-7	-	14	TGTGCCAGCAGCCACCCGGGGGGCCAAGAGGCCCAGTACTTC	CASSHPGGQEAQYF
-	TRBV4-2	TRBJ2-7	-	15	TGTGCCAGCAGCCAAGTGGCACTGAAGGCCTACGAGCAGTACTTC	CASSQVALKAYEQYF
-	TRBV27	TRBJ2-1	TRBD1	14	TGTGCCAGCAGTTCGGGACAGGGGCCAAATGAGCAGTTCTTC	CASSSGQGPNEQFF
-	TRBV20-1	TRBJ2-4	-	13	TGCAGTGCTAGAAGGCCCTTCGGGGACATTCAGTACTTC	CSARRPFGDIQYF
-	TRBV20-1	TRBJ2-7	TRBD2	14	TGCAGTGCTGCGGGACTAGCGGGTTCCTACGAGCAGTACTTC	CSAAGLAGSYEQYF
-	TRBV7-9	TRBJ2-7	-	15	TGTGCCAGCAGCTTATGGCCGGGAAACTATTACGAGCAGTACTTC	CASSLWPGNYYEQYF
once	TRBV27	TRBJ2-1	-	13	TGTGCCAGCAGTTTAGGTTTCCTCAATGAGCAGTTCTTC	CASSLGFLNEQFF
few	TRBV28	TRBJ2-7	-	14	TGTGCCAGCAGTTTATCCGCCGCGCGCTACGAGCAGTACTTC	CASSLSAARYEQYF
-	TRBV20-1	TRBJ2-7	TRBD2	13	TGCAGTGCTAACCTTGGACTAGACGGCGAGCAGTACTTC	CSANLGLDGEQYF